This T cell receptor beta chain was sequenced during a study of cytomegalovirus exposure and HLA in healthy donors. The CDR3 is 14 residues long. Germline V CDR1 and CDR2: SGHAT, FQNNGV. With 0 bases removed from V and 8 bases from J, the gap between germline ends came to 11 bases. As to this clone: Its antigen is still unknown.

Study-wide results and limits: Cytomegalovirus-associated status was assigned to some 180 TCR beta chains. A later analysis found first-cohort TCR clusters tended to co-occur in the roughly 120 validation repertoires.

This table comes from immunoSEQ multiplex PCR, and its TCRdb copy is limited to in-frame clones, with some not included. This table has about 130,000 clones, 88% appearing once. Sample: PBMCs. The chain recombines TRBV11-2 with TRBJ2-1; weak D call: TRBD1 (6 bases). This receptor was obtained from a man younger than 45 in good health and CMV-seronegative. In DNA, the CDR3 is TGTGCCAGCAGCTTAGATCGACAGGCCGATGAGCAGTTCTTC. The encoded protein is CASSLDRQADEQFF.